What follows are 21 T cell receptor beta chains derived from one specimen sequenced in a study of cytomegalovirus exposure and HLA in healthy donors. PCR primers comprised 60 Vbeta and 13 Jbeta primers. Some clones are missing from TCRdb's copy, which holds only in-frame ones; the method was immunoSEQ multiplex PCR. The table shows about 160,000 clones, with around four fifths occurring only once. The sequenced sample was PBMCs. Source of these receptors: a man aged 30 to 39 in good health and CMV-seronegative.

This chain connects TRBV7-9 to TRBJ1-6; no clear D gene. CDR1 and CDR2 from the germline V gene are SEHNR and FQNEAQ (reference sequence). The ends were cut back, 5 bases at V and 8 bases at J, with 7 bases in the middle. The CDR3 is 12 amino acids. This CDR3 is CASSRDDSPLHF. CDR3 DNA: TGTGCCAGCAGCCGGGATGATTCACCCCTCCACTTT.

The rearrangement uses TRBV28 and TRBJ2-7, with 7 bases identical to TRBD1. The CDR3 loop spans 12 amino acids. Germline CDR1 reads MDHEN; CDR2 reads SYDVKM. Unmatched junction bases numbered 6, after V lost 10 bases and J lost 3 bases. CDR3 loop: CATGTADYEQYF. Written as DNA, the CDR3 is TGTGCCACCGGGACAGCAGACTACGAGCAGTACTTC.

The chain couples TRBV27 to TRBJ2-7; unclear D gene. Germline V gene lookup returns CDR1 MNHEY and CDR2 SMNVEV (reference sequence). V lost 2 bases and J 0 bases, leaving 11 bases between the germline ends. This CDR3 comprises 15 residues. Here the CDR3 reads CASSLVAVRSYEQYF. Here the CDR3 DNA reads TGTGCCAGCAGTTTAGTGGCAGTCCGCTCCTACGAGCAGTACTTC.

The rearrangement joins TRBV15 to TRBJ2-5, with TRBD2 identical over 8 bases. J was trimmed by 0 bases and V by 1 base; bases with no gene match: 4. Germline CDR1 and CDR2: LNHNV and YYDKDF (reference sequence). The CDR3 is made up of 16 amino acids. The CDR3 reads CATSRALGRDQETQYF. Here the CDR3 DNA reads TGTGCCACCAGCAGAGCGCTCGGGAGGGACCAAGAGACCCAGTACTTC. Looking up the rest from reference TRBV15 and TRBJ2-5 gives the full variable domain: DAMVIQNPRYQVTQFGKPVTLSCSQTLNHNVMYWYQQKSSQAPKLLFHYYDKDFNNEADTPDNFQSRRPNTSFCFLDIRSPGLGDTAMYLCATSRALGRDQETQYFGPGTRLLVL.

The chain uses TRBV6-5 and TRBJ1-4; 9 bases are shared with TRBD1. The germline CDR1 and CDR2 sequences are MNHEY and SVGAGI. CDR3 length: 14 amino acids. With 0 bases clipped from V and 7 bases from J, the junction kept 0 bases outside the gene matches. The CDR3 bases are TGTGCCAGCAGTTACTCGGACAGGGGTGAAAAACTGTTTTTT. Encoded protein: CASSYSDRGEKLFF.

This sequence joins TRBV19 and TRBJ2-4, with TRBD2 as a possible D gene (6 bases). Looked up from germline, CDR1 is LNHDA and CDR2 is SQIVND (reference sequence). This CDR3 comprises 13 residues. Trimming shortened V by 8 bases and J by 2 bases, and 10 bases separated the two germline ends. The CDR3, as DNA: TGTGCCAGTGGGGGGAGCTCCAAAAACATTCAGTACTTC. It specifies CASGGSSKNIQYF.

The rearrangement links TRBV30 to TRBJ1-6; 9 positions agree with TRBD1. Germline-derived CDR1 and CDR2 are GTSNPN and SVGIG (reference sequence). The CDR3 has 15 amino acids. V was clipped by 2 bases and J by 7 bases; unmatched bases: 6. This chain's CDR3 is CAWSLQGARNSPLHF. The CDR3 nucleotides read TGTGCCTGGAGTCTACAGGGGGCGAGGAATTCACCCCTCCACTTT.

CDR3 nucleotides: TGTGCCAGCAGTTTAGGACTAGCGGGGGCCTCTTACGAGCAGTACTTC. The encoded protein is CASSLGLAGASYEQYF. This sequence joins TRBV28 and TRBJ2-7, with 13 bases fitting TRBD2. The CDR3 runs 16 residues. Germline V lookup: CDR1 MDHEN, CDR2 SYDVKM. V lost 2 bases, J lost 4 bases, and 5 bases stayed unmatched.

The chain links TRBV30 to TRBJ1-6, with D perhaps TRBD1 (5 bases). V lost 3 bases and J 7 bases, leaving 7 bases between the germline ends. The CDR3 extends over 12 amino acids. CDR1 GTSNPN and CDR2 SVGIG come from the germline V gene (reference sequence). The CDR3 reads CAWSPGNSPLHF. The CDR3 DNA follows: TGTGCCTGGAGCCCAGGGAATTCACCCCTCCACTTT. Supplemented by reference TRBV30 and TRBJ1-6, the full variable domain reads SQTIHQWPATLVQPVGSPLSLECTVEGTSNPNLYWYRQAAGRGLQLLFYSVGIGQISSEVPQNLSASRPQDRQFILSSKKLLLSDSGFYLCAWSPGNSPLHFGNGTRLTVT.

This chain joins TRBV9 and TRBJ1-4; D unclear. Trimming removed 3 bases at V and 0 bases at J, with 12 bases between. Germline CDR1 SGDLS, CDR2 YYNGEE. CDR3 length: 16 residues. The DNA for the CDR3 is TGTGCCAGCAGCGCGGGGTGGGCGGCAACTAATGAAAAACTGTTTTTT. This translates into CASSAGWAATNEKLFF.

The chain joins TRBV5-5 to TRBJ1-1; a weak D match, TRBD1 (5 bases). Germline assignment: CDR1 SGHKS and CDR2 YYEKEE (reference sequence). Trimming removed 0 bases at V and 6 bases at J, with 9 bases between. This CDR3 has 13 residues. The CDR3 sequence is CASSLGGGAEAFF. The DNA of the CDR3 is TGTGCCAGCAGCTTGGGGGGGGGAGCTGAAGCTTTCTTT.

The chain carries TRBV6-1 and TRBJ2-7, with D possibly matching TRBD2 (6 bases). Trimming left V 4 bases short and J 2 bases short, with 9 bases between. Germline assignment: CDR1 MNHNS and CDR2 SASEGT. The length of the CDR3 is 13 residues. CDR3 loop: CASSAGVPYEQYF. The CDR3 DNA reads TGTGCCAGCAGTGCGGGGGTACCCTACGAGCAGTACTTC.

The V gene is TRBV9, the J gene TRBJ2-1; 11 bases line up with TRBD2. V shed 0 bases and J 8 bases; nucleotides not matched to a gene: 4. CDR3 length: 15 residues. Germline V gene sequence: CDR1 SGDLS, CDR2 YYNGEE. The CDR3 here is CASSVASGGRYEQFF. The DNA of the CDR3 is TGTGCCAGCAGCGTAGCTAGCGGGGGGCGATATGAGCAGTTCTTC.

V gene TRBV6-5 combines with J gene TRBJ2-7; 10 bases agree with TRBD1. Germline V lookup: CDR1 MNHEY, CDR2 SVGAGI. This CDR3 has 16 residues. Unmatched junction bases numbered 8, after V lost 4 bases and J lost 2 bases. The CDR3 protein is CASSLSGTGETYEQYF. The CDR3 nucleotides read TGTGCCAGCAGTTTATCCGGGACAGGGGAAACCTACGAGCAGTACTTC.

The gene calls are TRBV30 and TRBJ1-2; tentatively, D is TRBD1 (6 bases). The CDR3 length is 13 residues. Germline V gives CDR1 GTSNPN, CDR2 SVGIG (reference sequence). V lost 1 base and J lost 3, with 9 bases in between. CDR3: CAWSGQDDYGYTF. CDR3 bases: TGTGCCTGGAGTGGACAGGATGACTATGGCTACACCTTC.

This CDR3 is CASSQEWDRDRGYEQYF. CDR3 nucleotide sequence: TGCGCCAGCAGCCAAGAATGGGACCGGGACAGGGGCTACGAGCAGTACTTC. The rearrangement links TRBV4-3 to TRBJ2-7; TRBD1 agrees at 10 bases. The trim removed 0 bases at V and 3 bases at J, leaving 8 bases unmatched. Germline values: CDR1 LGHNA, CDR2 YSLEER. The length of the CDR3 is 17 residues.

This chain joins TRBV5-4 and TRBJ2-1; D gene unclear. V was pared by 9 bases and J by 3 bases, with 13 bases between. CDR1 is SGHNT, CDR2 YYREEE, per germline (reference sequence). This CDR3 has 13 residues. In DNA, the CDR3 is TGTGCCATACAGTTTGCGAACTACAATGAGCAGTTCTTC. Its protein is CAIQFANYNEQFF.

The V and J genes are TRBV15 and TRBJ1-2, with D uncertain. Germline lookup yields CDR1 LNHNV and CDR2 YYDKDF (reference sequence). Trimming pared 4 bases from V and 8 bases from J, leaving 8 bases between. The CDR3 is 11 residues long. Written as DNA, the CDR3 is TGTGCCACCAGCATGGGAGGAGGCTACACCTTC. Translated: CATSMGGGYTF.

This rearrangement joins TRBV28 to TRBJ2-7, with a weak D call TRBD1 (5 bases). The germline gives CDR1 MDHEN, CDR2 SYDVKM. The V end was cut by 3 bases, the J end by 2 bases, with 23 bases between. CDR3 length equals 18 residues. The CDR3 spells CASSFTPLQEGPTYEQYF. CDR3 sequence (DNA): TGTGCCAGCAGTTTCACTCCCCTACAGGAAGGTCCAACCTACGAGCAGTACTTC.

The rearrangement links TRBV19 to TRBJ1-5; 8 nucleotides match TRBD1. V was pared by 5 bases and J by 2 bases, with 8 bases of the junction left unmatched. In germline, CDR1 is LNHDA, CDR2 SQIVND (reference sequence). The CDR3 has 16 amino acids. The CDR3 bases are TGTGCCAGTAGTTTCCAGGGGGCGAGGGGCAATCAGCCCCAGCATTTT. Translating it yields CASSFQGARGNQPQHF.

This clone was detected only a few times. CDR3 coding DNA: TGTGCCAGCAGCTTAGGAGGGCTTGAAGCTTTCTTT. Its translation: CASSLGGLEAFF. V is TRBV7-2 and J is TRBJ1-1; D remains unclear. The germline V gene encodes CDR1 SGHTA and CDR2 FQGNSA. The CDR3 sequence is 12 residues long. V was trimmed by 1 base and J by 7 bases, leaving 7 bases between them.